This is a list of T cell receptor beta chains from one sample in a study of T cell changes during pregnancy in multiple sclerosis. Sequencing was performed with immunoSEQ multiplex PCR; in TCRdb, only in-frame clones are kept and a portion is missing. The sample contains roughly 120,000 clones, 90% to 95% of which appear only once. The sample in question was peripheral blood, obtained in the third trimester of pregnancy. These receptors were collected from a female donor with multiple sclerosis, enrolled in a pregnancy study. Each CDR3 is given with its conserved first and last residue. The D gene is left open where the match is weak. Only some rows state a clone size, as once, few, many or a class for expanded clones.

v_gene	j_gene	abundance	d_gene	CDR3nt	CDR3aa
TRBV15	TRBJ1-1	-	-	TGTGCCACCAGCAGCTTTAGGGGAACTGAAGCTTTCTTT	CATSSFRGTEAFF
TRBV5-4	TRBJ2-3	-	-	TGTGCCAGCGGACCCCGGGGGTCTAGCACAGATACGCAGTATTTT	CASGPRGSSTDTQYF
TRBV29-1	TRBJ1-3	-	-	TGCAGCGTTGATTCCGGGGGGTCTGGAAACACCATATATTTT	CSVDSGGSGNTIYF
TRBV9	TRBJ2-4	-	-	TGTGCCAGCAGCTCCAGTTCGGCCAAAAACATTCAGTACTTC	CASSSSSAKNIQYF
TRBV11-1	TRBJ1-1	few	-	TGTGCCAGCAGCCCATACCGGGACATGAACACTGAAGCTTTCTTT	CASSPYRDMNTEAFF
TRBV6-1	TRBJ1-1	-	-	TGTGCCAGCAGTGAGACGGGAAACACTGAAGCTTTCTTT	CASSETGNTEAFF
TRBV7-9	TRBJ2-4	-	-	TGTGCCAGCAGCTTAGTGGGGGCCCCCAAAAACATTCAGTACTTC	CASSLVGAPKNIQYF
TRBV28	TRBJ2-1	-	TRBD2	TGTGCCACCCTTACTAGCGGGAGGGCCAGGAATGAGCAGTTCTTC	CATLTSGRARNEQFF
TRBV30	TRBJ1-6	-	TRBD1	TGTGCCTGGTCAGACAGGGGTGGTTCACCCCTCCACTTT	CAWSDRGGSPLHF
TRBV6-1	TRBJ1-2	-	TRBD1	TGTGCCAGCAGGACAGGGTCCGGGGTCTATGGCTACACCTTC	CASRTGSGVYGYTF
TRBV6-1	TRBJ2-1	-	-	TGTGCCAGCAGTGAGCTAGTCATGTCCTTCAATGAGCAGTTCTTC	CASSELVMSFNEQFF
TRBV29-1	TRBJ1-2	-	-	TGCAGCGTTAGATTGGTAGGAGCCTATGGCTACACCTTC	CSVRLVGAYGYTF
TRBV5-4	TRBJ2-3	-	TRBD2	TGTGCCAGCAGCCCCAAGCCACTAGCGGGAGCAAAAGATACGCAGTATTTT	CASSPKPLAGAKDTQYF
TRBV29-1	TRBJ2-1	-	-	TGCAGCGTACGGACTGGCGGCGATGAGCAGTTCTTC	CSVRTGGDEQFF
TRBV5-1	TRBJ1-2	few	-	TGCGCCAGCGAGGGAATGCCTAACTATGGCTACACCTTC	CASEGMPNYGYTF
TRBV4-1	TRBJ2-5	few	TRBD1	TGCGCCAGCAGCCTAGTTGGGACAGGGTCCGAGACCCAGTACTTC	CASSLVGTGSETQYF
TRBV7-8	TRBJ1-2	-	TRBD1	TGTGCCAGCAGCTTTCTACGGGTGGGACAGGGGTTTGATAAGGGCTACACCTTC	CASSFLRVGQGFDKGYTF
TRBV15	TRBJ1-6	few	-	TGTGCCACCAGCAGAGATCGGGGGGGTTCACCCCTCCACTTT	CATSRDRGGSPLHF
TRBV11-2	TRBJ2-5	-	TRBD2	TGTGCCAGCAGCTCAGGTCGGGGGGGAACGAGGGGGGAGACCCAGTACTTC	CASSSGRGGTRGETQYF
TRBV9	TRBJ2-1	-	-	TGTGCCAGCAGCGCATCTTCGGGACTGCCGTACAATGAGCAGTTCTTC	CASSASSGLPYNEQFF
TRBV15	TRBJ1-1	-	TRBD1	TGTGCCACCAGCAGAGCATCCGGGACAGGGGTAACGGAAGCTTTCTTT	CATSRASGTGVTEAFF
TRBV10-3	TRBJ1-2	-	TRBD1	TGTGTCGGTATCGGGGACAGGGATTATGGCTACACCTTC	CVGIGDRDYGYTF
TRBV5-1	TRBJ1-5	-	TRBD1	TGCGCCAGCAGCTCCGGGACAGGGGATTATCAGCCCCAGCATTTT	CASSSGTGDYQPQHF
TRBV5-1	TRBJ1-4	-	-	TGCGCCAGCAGCTTCGGGGGGGGTATAGAAAAACTGTTTTTT	CASSFGGGIEKLFF
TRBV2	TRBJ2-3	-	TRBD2	TGTGCCAGCAGCAAAGTCGTGCTAGCGGGCAACACAGATACGCAGTATTTT	CASSKVVLAGNTDTQYF
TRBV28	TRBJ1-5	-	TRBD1	TGTGCCAGCAGTTTGACAGGGAGTGGTCAGCCCCAGCATTTT	CASSLTGSGQPQHF
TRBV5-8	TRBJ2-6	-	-	TGTGCCAGCACTAACGACAGAGGACGCTTCTCTGGGGCCAACGTCCTGACTTTC	CASTNDRGRFSGANVLTF
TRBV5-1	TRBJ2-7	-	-	TGCGCCAGCAGCTCATACGGTAACTACGAGCAGTACTTC	CASSSYGNYEQYF
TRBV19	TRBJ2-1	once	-	TGTGCCAGTAGTATGCGAGGGAATGAGCAGTTCTTC	CASSMRGNEQFF
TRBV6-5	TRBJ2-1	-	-	TGTGCCAGCAGCCCAAGGGGGGGCAATGAGCAGTTCTTC	CASSPRGGNEQFF
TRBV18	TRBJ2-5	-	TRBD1	TGTGCCAGCTCACCACTCTCGACAGGGGGCCTGGAGACCCAGTACTTC	CASSPLSTGGLETQYF
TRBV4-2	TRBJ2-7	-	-	TGTGCCAGCAGTAGATCCCGGGGGTATCTGAACGAGCAGTACTTC	CASSRSRGYLNEQYF
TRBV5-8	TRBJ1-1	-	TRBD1	TGTGCCAGCAGCCTCAGGGGGCTCGCGGCGACTGAAGCTTTCTTT	CASSLRGLAATEAFF
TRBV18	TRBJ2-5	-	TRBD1	TGTGCCAGCTCACCCCGACAGGGGGCTGAGTACCAAGAGACCCAGTACTTC	CASSPRQGAEYQETQYF
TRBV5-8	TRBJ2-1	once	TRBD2	TGTGCCAGCAGCTTTACTAGCGGGTACAATGAGCAGTTCTTC	CASSFTSGYNEQFF
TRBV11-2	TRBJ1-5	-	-	TGTGCCAGCAGCTTAGGAGAAGGGGCCCTCCCCCAGCATTTT	CASSLGEGALPQHF
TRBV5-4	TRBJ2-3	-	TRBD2	TGTGCCAGCAGCTCACCGGGACTAGCGGGAGATACGCAGTATTTT	CASSSPGLAGDTQYF